Following are 27 T cell receptor beta chains from one sample sequenced in a study of T cell clonality in common variable immunodeficiency. TCRdb keeps only in-frame clones here, not all; method: immunoSEQ multiplex PCR. Recorded here are around 55,000 clones, with no singletons, and the ten leading clones hold 1.8%. The sample was peripheral blood mononuclear cells. These receptors were collected from a person aged 18 to 75 in good health.

This clone was counted many times. The read terminates 3 residues before the CDR3 end, so the remaining end is supplied by the germline J gene. This sequence joins TRBV11-2 and TRBJ1-2; TRBD1 agrees at 8 bases. With 6 bases clipped from V and 7 bases from J, the junction kept 10 bases outside the gene matches. The CDR3 extends over 14 amino acids. Germline V gene lookup returns CDR1 SGHAT and CDR2 FQNNGV. CDR3 region: CASRRLTGDSGYTF. CDR3 DNA, as far as it was read: TGTGCCAGCAGGCGACTGACAGGGGACAGTGGC.

This clone came up many times. From the germline J gene comes the end of the CDR3, since the read stops 3 residues before it. The chain combines TRBV19 with TRBJ2-2; 7 bases map to TRBD1. Germline assignment: CDR1 LNHDA and CDR2 SQIVND (reference sequence). This CDR3 region has 14 residues. Trimming cost V 7 bases and J 6 bases; bases outside gene matches: 8. CDR3 DNA, as far as it was read: TGTGCCAGTATCCCGGACAGGTTTGCCGGGGAG. Translated, it gives CASIPDRFAGE. From start to end, the CDR3 is CASIPDRFAGELFF.

This clone was seen at least ten times. The observed sequence ends 3 residues before the CDR3 terminus, with the missing tail filled in from the germline J gene. This chain uses TRBV5-1 with TRBJ2-5; 7 positions agree with TRBD2. Trimming cost V 4 bases and J 0 bases; bases outside gene matches: 12. CDR1 and CDR2 (germline): SGHRS, YFSETQ. The CDR3 covers 17 residues. The sequenced CDR3 bases are TGCGCCAGCAGCATAACCTCCCTAGCGGCAGACCAAGAGACC. As protein: CASSITSLAADQET. The whole CDR3 is CASSITSLAADQETQYF. Using reference TRBV5-1 and TRBJ2-5 for the parts outside the CDR3, the full variable domain is KAGVTQTPRYLIKTRGQQVTLSCSPISGHRSVSWYQQTPGQGLQFLFEYFSETQRNKGNFPGRFSGRQFSNSRSEMNVSTLELGDSALYLCASSITSLAADQETQYFGPGTRLLVL.

Note on this clone: The CDR3 is cut off 3 residues early in the read; its end comes from the germline J gene. This chain links TRBV20-1 with TRBJ2-7; D might be TRBD1 (6 bases). Germline V gives CDR1 DFQATT, CDR2 SNEGSKA (reference sequence). This CDR3 has 15 amino acids. Trimming took off 6 bases at V and 0 bases at J, with 18 bases between the two ends. CDR3: CSAIHRDKLSYEQYF. The DNA read from the CDR3 is TGCAGTGCGATCCACCGGGACAAACTCTCCTACGAG.

This clone was recorded at least ten times. With the read ending 3 residues before the CDR3 end, the germline J gene is used to fill in that end. The chain employs TRBV7-2 and TRBJ2-7; possible D gene TRBD1, 6 bases. V lost 0 bases and J lost 3, with 15 bases in between. Germline CDR1 is SGHTA and CDR2 is FQGNSA. This CDR3 is built from 16 residues. The CDR3 is CASSLATGLRGYEQYF. CDR3 DNA (partial): TGTGCCAGCAGCTTAGCAACAGGGTTGCGAGGCTACGAG.

On this clone: The read is 3 residues too short to cover the CDR3 end, so that end is filled in from the germline J gene. The V gene is TRBV5-4, the J gene TRBJ2-7, with TRBD2 as a possible D gene (6 bases). Germline V lookup: CDR1 SGHNT, CDR2 YYREEE (reference sequence). Deletions cut 0 bases from V and 1 base from J, with 8 bases between. The CDR3 is 14 amino acids. The CDR3 DNA, read in part, is TGTGCCAGCAGCTTGGGTGGGGGGTCCTACGAG. Translation: CASSLGGGSYE. The whole CDR3 sequence reads CASSLGGGSYEQYF.

This clone occurred many times. Coverage ceases 3 residues before the CDR3 finishes, and the germline J gene fills in the end. This rearrangement joins TRBV20-1 to TRBJ2-7; 11 bases agree with TRBD2. Looked up from germline, CDR1 is DFQATT and CDR2 is SNEGSKA (reference sequence). The ends lost 6 bases at V and 1 base at J; junction bases unmatched: 8. This CDR3 region has 15 residues. Here the CDR3 reads CSAETSGKHSYEQYF. The sequenced part of the CDR3 DNA is TGCAGTGCAGAGACTAGCGGGAAGCATTCCTACGAG.

This clone was counted many times. The sequence runs out 3 residues before the end of the CDR3; the remainder is reconstructed from the germline J gene. The chain recombines TRBV7-2 with TRBJ1-1; 8 nucleotides line up with TRBD1. This CDR3 spans 14 amino acids. CDR1 SGHTA and CDR2 FQGNSA come from the germline V gene. V was pared by 5 bases and J by 5 bases, with 7 bases of the junction left unmatched. Incomplete CDR3 DNA: TGTGCCAGCAGCACCTGGACAGGGTTAACTGAA. Its protein is CASSTWTGLTE. The CDR3, in full, reads CASSTWTGLTEAFF.

The table lists this clone with many counts. The DNA ends 3 residues before the CDR3 does, and the rest of the CDR3 is filled in from the germline J gene. The J gene is TRBJ1-2, the V gene TRBV4-1, with D perhaps matching TRBD1 (5 bases). Germline V gene data show CDR1 as MGHRA and CDR2 as YSYEKL. This CDR3 region has 13 residues. Trimming removed 2 bases at V and 4 bases at J, with 8 bases between. The CDR3 spells CASSQTGSYGYTF. The CDR3 DNA, read in part, is TGCGCCAGCAGCCAAACAGGAAGCTATGGC.

This clone was counted only a few times. A read error may account for a junction end that differs from germline. With the read ending 3 residues before the CDR3 end, the germline J gene is used to fill in that end. The identical CDR3 is also encoded by other nucleotide sequences in the sample. The rearrangement joins TRBV7-9 to TRBJ1-3, with a possible D match to TRBD1 (5 bases). The CDR3 is 15 amino acids. The germline V gene has CDR1 SEHNR and CDR2 FQNEAQ (reference sequence). Incomplete CDR3 DNA: TGTGCCAGCAGCCCCCCTACAGGTCCTGGAAACACG. Encoded protein: CASSPPTGPGNT. The full CDR3 protein is CASSPPTGPGNTIYF. The variable domain in full, with the rest retrieved from reference TRBV7-9 and TRBJ1-3, is DTGVSQNPRHKITKRGQNVTFRCDPISEHNRLYWYRQTLGQGPEFLTYFQNEAQLEKSRLLSDRFSAERPKGSFSTLEIQRTEQGDSAMYLCASSPPTGPGNTIYFGEGSWLTVV.

This clone has a count of ten or more. Read sequence stops 3 residues before the CDR3 end, and the germline J gene provides the missing end. V is TRBV5-1 and J is TRBJ2-5, with 7 nucleotides matching TRBD1. Germline values: CDR1 SGHRS, CDR2 YFSETQ. The junction had 14 bases not matched to a gene; V was cut back by 4 bases and J by 5 bases. The CDR3 consists of 16 residues. CDR3 loop: CASSPVPTGVGETQYF. CDR3 DNA, as far as it was read: TGCGCCAGCAGCCCGGTCCCAACAGGGGTCGGGGAGACC.

This clone was observed many times. Coverage ceases 3 residues before the CDR3 finishes, and the germline J gene fills in the end. The J gene is TRBJ1-6, the V gene TRBV19; D remains unclear. The germline V gene has CDR1 LNHDA and CDR2 SQIVND (reference sequence). The CDR3 covers 18 residues. Trimming left V 7 bases short and J 0 bases short, with 19 bases between. CDR3 bases read: TGTGCCAGTACCCTGGAAGGTACAGAGAGCTCCTATAATTCACCC. It yields the protein CASTLEGTESSYNSP. The whole CDR3 reads CASTLEGTESSYNSPLHF.

As for this clone: The read ends 3 residues shy of where the CDR3 ends; the end is completed using the germline J gene. V gene TRBV19 combines with J gene TRBJ1-2; 7 nucleotides line up with TRBD1. The V and J ends lost 5 bases and 3 bases, in that order; junction bases with no gene match: 6. The germline gives CDR1 LNHDA, CDR2 SQIVND (reference sequence). The length of the CDR3 is 14 residues. The CDR3 DNA, read in part, is TGTGCCAGTAGTCCCGGGACAGCTGACTATGGC. Translation gives CASSPGTADYG. The full CDR3 protein is CASSPGTADYGYTF.

The table lists this clone with many counts. The CDR3 end is not reached by the read, which stops 3 residues before it; the germline J gene fills it in. The rearrangement uses TRBV4-2 and TRBJ1-2, with TRBD1 matching 7 bases. V shed 4 bases and J 4 bases; nucleotides not matched to a gene: 15. The CDR3 has 17 amino acids. Germline V gene lookup returns CDR1 LGHNA and CDR2 YNFKEQ. The CDR3 is CASSPSAARQGSYGYTF. The CDR3 bases that were read are TGTGCCAGCAGCCCCTCCGCCGCCCGACAGGGTTCCTATGGC.

This clone has at least ten counts. The sequence runs out 3 residues before the end of the CDR3; the remainder is reconstructed from the germline J gene. This rearrangement joins TRBV5-4 to TRBJ2-2; D gene ambiguous. V lost 2 bases to trimming and J lost 2 bases, with 7 bases between them. Germline CDR1 is SGHNT and CDR2 is YYREEE (reference sequence). The CDR3 spans 14 residues. The CDR3 here is CASSLRANTGELFF. CDR3 DNA, as far as it was read: TGTGCCAGCAGCTTAAGAGCTAACACCGGGGAG. The full variable domain, with the rest looked up from reference TRBV5-4 and TRBJ2-2, is ETGVTQSPTHLIKTRGQQVTLRCSSQSGHNTVSWYQQALGQGPQFIFQYYREEENGRGNFPPRFSGLQFPNYSSELNVNALELDDSALYLCASSLRANTGELFFGEGSRLTVL.

At least ten counts were recorded for this clone. The CDR3 extends 3 residues past the end of the read, so its final part is completed from the germline J gene. The rearrangement uses TRBV19 and TRBJ2-4, with D tentatively TRBD2 (5 bases). CDR1 and CDR2 from the germline V gene are LNHDA and SQIVND (reference sequence). V was pared by 1 base and J by 0 bases, with 10 bases between. This CDR3 is built from 16 residues. The covered CDR3 bases are TGTGCCAGTAGTATAGGCTTTCGGGGAGCCAAAAACATT. It yields the protein CASSIGFRGAKNI. The full-length CDR3 reads as CASSIGFRGAKNIQYF.

This clone has a count of ten or more. The CDR3 end lies 3 residues beyond the end of the read and is filled in from the germline J gene. The chain has TRBV7-2 and TRBJ2-5; TRBD2 matches at 8 bases. The CDR3 extends over 15 amino acids. V was clipped by 4 bases and J by 5 bases; unmatched bases: 9. The germline V gene encodes CDR1 SGHTA and CDR2 FQGNSA. The CDR3: CASSSRTSPWETQYF. The DNA read from the CDR3 is TGTGCCAGCAGCTCCAGGACTAGCCCTTGGGAGACC.

This clone was seen at least ten times. Compared with germline, one end of the junction differs, possibly owing to a read error. The CDR3 goes on 3 residues after the read ends, and that part is filled in from the germline J gene. The rearrangement links TRBV4-2 to TRBJ2-5, with D perhaps matching TRBD1 (6 bases). Germline V gives CDR1 LGHNA, CDR2 YNFKEQ. The CDR3 spans 15 residues. CDR3 residues: CASSRQTGLQETQYF. CDR3 DNA, as far as it was read: TGCGCCAGCAGCCGGCAGACAGGTCTCCAAGAGACC.

This clone was seen many times. The read stops 3 residues short of the end of the CDR3; the missing end is completed from the germline J gene. The V and J genes are TRBV5-1 and TRBJ1-2; D possibly corresponds to TRBD1 (5 bases). Germline CDR1 and CDR2: SGHRS and YFSETQ. The CDR3 runs to 13 residues. Between the trimmed V and J ends, which lost 4 bases and 3 bases, there was a span of 10 bases. The CDR3 bases that were read are TGCGCCAGCAGCCCCGGACACGACTATGGC. Translating gives CASSPGHDYG. The whole CDR3 sequence is CASSPGHDYGYTF.

Remarks on this clone: The read comes to an end 3 residues before the CDR3 does, leaving the germline J gene to fill in the end. The chain couples TRBV30 to TRBJ2-7, with 11 nucleotides matching TRBD2. This CDR3 spans 14 amino acids. Per the germline V gene, CDR1 is GTSNPN and CDR2 is SVGIG (reference sequence). V dropped 3 bases and J dropped 2; count of bases not matched to a gene: 3. The CDR3 reads CAWSGGLAAYEQYF. The part of the CDR3 DNA that was read is TGTGCCTGGAGCGGGGGACTAGCGGCCTACGAG.

This clone was recorded a few times. The read ends 3 residues before the CDR3 terminus; that terminus is restored from the germline J gene. The chain links TRBV2 to TRBJ1-6, with 7 positions matching TRBD1. V shed 6 bases and J 5 bases; nucleotides not matched to a gene: 4. Germline loops: CDR1 SNHLY, CDR2 FYNNEI. The CDR3 runs 14 residues. The covered CDR3 bases are TGTGCCAGCAGAGGGGACAGCGATAATTCACCC. Encoded protein: CASRGDSDNSP. The full-length CDR3 reads as CASRGDSDNSPLHF.

This clone was recorded many times. With the read ending 3 residues before the CDR3 end, the germline J gene is used to fill in that end. The rearrangement links TRBV5-1 to TRBJ2-7, with D possibly being TRBD2 (5 bases). CDR3 length equals 15 residues. V was cut by 0 bases and J by 0 bases, with 10 bases left in between. Germline assignment: CDR1 SGHRS and CDR2 YFSETQ. The CDR3 DNA, read in part, is TGCGCCAGCAGCTTGGGTGGAGGCGGCTCCTACGAG. As protein: CASSLGGGGSYE. The full CDR3 sequence reads CASSLGGGGSYEQYF.

At least ten counts were recorded for this clone. The CDR3 goes on 3 residues after the read ends, and that part is filled in from the germline J gene. V usage is TRBV7-8 and J usage is TRBJ1-2, with D maybe TRBD1 (5 bases). CDR1 is SGHVS, CDR2 FQNEAQ, per germline. This CDR3 region has 14 residues. This CDR3 reads CASSFDSDWLGYTF. The CDR3 DNA, read in part, is TGTGCCAGCAGCTTTGACAGCGATTGGTTGGGC.

Regarding this clone: Read data end 3 residues before the CDR3 end; the end is taken from the germline J gene. The V and J genes are TRBV13 and TRBJ1-1, with 9 bases identical to TRBD1. Germline values: CDR1 PRHDT, CDR2 FYEKMQ (reference sequence). The CDR3 sequence is 16 residues long. After removal of 0 bases from V and 3 bases from J, the junction contained 5 bases not matched to a gene. The part of the CDR3 DNA that was read is TGTGCCAGCAGCTTAGGGGTCGGGACAGGGTACACTGAA. Amino acid sequence: CASSLGVGTGYTE. The whole CDR3 reads CASSLGVGTGYTEAFF.

This clone was detected only a few times. The observed sequence ends 3 residues before the CDR3 terminus, with the missing tail filled in from the germline J gene. The rearrangement uses TRBV6-2 or TRBV6-3 and TRBJ2-5; D perhaps matches TRBD2 (6 bases). In germline, CDR1 is MNHEY, CDR2 SVGEGT. V was shortened by 7 bases and J by 1 base, with 13 bases between the two germline ends. The CDR3 runs to 14 residues. The CDR3 is CASTPGVIQETQYF. CDR3 bases read: TGTGCCAGCACCCCGGGGGTGATCCAAGAGACC.

This clone appeared a few times. Read data end 3 residues before the CDR3 end; the end is taken from the germline J gene. V gene TRBV2 combines with J gene TRBJ2-3; possible D gene TRBD1, 5 bases. Germline CDR1 SNHLY, CDR2 FYNNEI. The CDR3 is 13 amino acids. The covered CDR3 bases are TGTGCCAGCAGTTCTGACAGCAATCAGCCG. Translation gives CASSSDSNQP. The entire CDR3 is CASSSDSNQPQYF.

This clone was seen ten or more times. Coverage ceases 3 residues before the CDR3 finishes, and the germline J gene fills in the end. The J gene is TRBJ2-2, the V gene TRBV2, with 8 bases aligning to TRBD2. J lost 4 bases, V lost 4 bases, and 11 bases had no gene match. Germline-derived CDR1 and CDR2 are SNHLY and FYNNEI. This CDR3 comprises 17 residues. CDR3 DNA (partial): TGTGCCAGCAGTGGAGGAGCGGGAGTAGTCGGCACCGGGGAG. This encodes CASSGGAGVVGTGE. The entire CDR3 protein reads CASSGGAGVVGTGELFF.